A selection of T cell receptor beta chains follows, all from one sample in a study of T cell responses to AZD1222 COVID-19 vaccine. Only in-frame clones appear in the TCRdb table, and some are missing; sequencing was by immunoSEQ multiplex PCR. The sample carries around 100,000 clones, about 83% recorded once. The sample in question was peripheral blood, obtained on day 0 of AZD1222 vaccination. Source of these receptors: an adult in good health. Both conserved end residues are part of each CDR3. Fields, in order: D gene, J gene, clone size, V gene, CDR3 DNA, CDR3 protein. D genes are given only for firm matches. Rows give clone size only sometimes, using once, few, many, or a class for an expanded clone.

d_call: TRBD1
j_call: TRBJ1-1
clone_size: NA
v_call: TRBV11-3
cdr3_nt: TGTGCCAGCAGCCTCAACCACAGGGGGCGCACTGAAGCTTTCTTT
cdr3_aa: CASSLNHRGRTEAFF

d_call: NA
j_call: TRBJ1-1
clone_size: NA
v_call: TRBV28
cdr3_nt: TGTGCCAGCAGTTTGGTTGGGAGACCCGAAGCTTTCTTT
cdr3_aa: CASSLVGRPEAFF

d_call: NA
j_call: TRBJ1-4
clone_size: NA
v_call: TRBV11-2
cdr3_nt: TGTGCCAGCAGCTTAGGTGGTTGGGCAAATGAAAAACTGTTTTTT
cdr3_aa: CASSLGGWANEKLFF

d_call: NA
j_call: TRBJ2-5
clone_size: NA
v_call: TRBV30
cdr3_nt: TGTGCCTGGATTGAGGCGGGGTCAGAGACCCAGTACTTC
cdr3_aa: CAWIEAGSETQYF

d_call: TRBD1
j_call: TRBJ1-1
clone_size: NA
v_call: TRBV14
cdr3_nt: TGTGCCAGCAGCCAAGTCCAGGGGGCTGGTAGGACTGAAGCTTTCTTT
cdr3_aa: CASSQVQGAGRTEAFF

d_call: NA
j_call: TRBJ2-5
clone_size: NA
v_call: TRBV27
cdr3_nt: TGTGCCAGCAGTTTATCAGGGGAGACCCAGTACTTC
cdr3_aa: CASSLSGETQYF

d_call: NA
j_call: TRBJ2-7
clone_size: NA
v_call: TRBV6-1
cdr3_nt: TGTGCCAGCAGTGAGGGGGGCGGATCCTACGAGCAGTACTTC
cdr3_aa: CASSEGGGSYEQYF

d_call: TRBD2
j_call: TRBJ2-7
clone_size: NA
v_call: TRBV9
cdr3_nt: TGTGCCAGCAGCCGGACTAGCGGGGGGTACGAGCAGTACTTC
cdr3_aa: CASSRTSGGYEQYF

d_call: TRBD2
j_call: TRBJ2-3
clone_size: NA
v_call: TRBV6-5
cdr3_nt: TGTGCCAGCAGTTACGCGGGGGTCTTTAGCACAGATACGCAGTATTTT
cdr3_aa: CASSYAGVFSTDTQYF

d_call: TRBD2
j_call: TRBJ2-2
clone_size: NA
v_call: TRBV6-1
cdr3_nt: TGTGCCAGCAGTGAAAGACGCGGGGGGGCCGCCGGGGAGCTGTTTTTT
cdr3_aa: CASSERRGGAAGELFF

d_call: NA
j_call: TRBJ1-4
clone_size: NA
v_call: TRBV19
cdr3_nt: TGTGCCAGTAGTGATGGACGTCTCGGAAGGGTGTTTTTT
cdr3_aa: CASSDGRLGRVFF

d_call: TRBD2
j_call: TRBJ2-3
clone_size: NA
v_call: TRBV27
cdr3_nt: TGTGCCAGCAGTTTACATTCTCCGGGGGGGGGAGATACGCAGTATTTT
cdr3_aa: CASSLHSPGGGDTQYF

d_call: NA
j_call: TRBJ1-1
clone_size: NA
v_call: TRBV7-9
cdr3_nt: TGTGCCAGCAGCTTTGTTGGGGGCCGGAACACTGAAGCTTTCTTT
cdr3_aa: CASSFVGGRNTEAFF

d_call: NA
j_call: TRBJ2-5
clone_size: NA
v_call: TRBV9
cdr3_nt: TGTGCCAGCAGCGTAAGGGCCACGGCGACCCAGTACTTC
cdr3_aa: CASSVRATATQYF

d_call: NA
j_call: TRBJ2-7
clone_size: NA
v_call: TRBV5-1
cdr3_nt: TGCGCCAGCAGCTTGGATCCAGGGACCTACGAGCAGTACTTC
cdr3_aa: CASSLDPGTYEQYF

d_call: NA
j_call: TRBJ2-4
clone_size: NA
v_call: TRBV11-2
cdr3_nt: TGTGCCAGCAGCCACGACCCTAACATTCAGTACTTC
cdr3_aa: CASSHDPNIQYF

d_call: TRBD2
j_call: TRBJ2-2
clone_size: NA
v_call: TRBV5-1
cdr3_nt: TGCGCCAGCAGCCCGGAGGGACTAGCGGGGGGGCCCGGCACCGGGGAGCTGTTTTTT
cdr3_aa: CASSPEGLAGGPGTGELFF

d_call: TRBD1
j_call: TRBJ2-1
clone_size: NA
v_call: TRBV18
cdr3_nt: TGTGCCAGCTCACCCGACAGGGCCCAATCTGAGCAGTTCTTC
cdr3_aa: CASSPDRAQSEQFF

d_call: NA
j_call: TRBJ1-4
clone_size: once
v_call: TRBV7-2
cdr3_nt: TGTGCCAGCAGCAAAGGAGCAGGGGTATGGGAAAAACTGTTTTTT
cdr3_aa: CASSKGAGVWEKLFF

d_call: TRBD1
j_call: TRBJ1-2
clone_size: NA
v_call: TRBV2
cdr3_nt: TGTGCCAGCAACGACGGACAGGGGGCGCATGGCTACACCTTC
cdr3_aa: CASNDGQGAHGYTF

d_call: NA
j_call: TRBJ1-2
clone_size: NA
v_call: TRBV18
cdr3_nt: TGTGCCAGCTCACCGACAGTCGACTATGGCTACACCTTC
cdr3_aa: CASSPTVDYGYTF

d_call: NA
j_call: TRBJ2-7
clone_size: few
v_call: TRBV12-3/TRBV12-4
cdr3_nt: TGTGCCAGCAGCACTTACGAGCAGTACTTC
cdr3_aa: CASSTYEQYF

d_call: NA
j_call: TRBJ2-7
clone_size: NA
v_call: TRBV7-9
cdr3_nt: TGTGCCAGCAACCTAGACACTACCTCCTACGAGCAGTACTTC
cdr3_aa: CASNLDTTSYEQYF

d_call: TRBD1
j_call: TRBJ2-7
clone_size: NA
v_call: TRBV7-8
cdr3_nt: TGTGCCAGCAGTTCCAGGAGGACAGGTCGTTACGAGCAGTACTTC
cdr3_aa: CASSSRRTGRYEQYF

d_call: NA
j_call: TRBJ1-1
clone_size: NA
v_call: TRBV27
cdr3_nt: TGTGCCAGCAGTTTAAAGGGAAGGGACACTGAAGCTTTCTTT
cdr3_aa: CASSLKGRDTEAFF

d_call: NA
j_call: TRBJ2-2
clone_size: NA
v_call: TRBV3-1/TRBV3-2
cdr3_nt: TGTGCCAGCAGCCCGCGGTTAGGGAGTAGCACCGGGGAGCTGTTTTTT
cdr3_aa: CASSPRLGSSTGELFF

d_call: NA
j_call: TRBJ2-2
clone_size: NA
v_call: TRBV5-6
cdr3_nt: TGTGCCAGCAGCATTGGGCGGGGCACCGGGGAGCTGTTTTTT
cdr3_aa: CASSIGRGTGELFF

d_call: NA
j_call: TRBJ1-2
clone_size: NA
v_call: TRBV2
cdr3_nt: TGTGCCAGCAGTGAAGGGGTAGGGAGGAGGACTAAAGAGAACTATGGCTACACCTTC
cdr3_aa: CASSEGVGRRTKENYGYTF

d_call: NA
j_call: TRBJ2-3
clone_size: NA
v_call: TRBV7-9
cdr3_nt: TGTGCCAGCAGCCCCCGGGGGGCCGGCACAGATACGCAGTATTTT
cdr3_aa: CASSPRGAGTDTQYF

d_call: NA
j_call: TRBJ1-2
clone_size: once
v_call: TRBV7-2
cdr3_nt: TGTGCCAGCAGCTTAACTCTTAACTATGGCTACACCTTC
cdr3_aa: CASSLTLNYGYTF

d_call: NA
j_call: TRBJ2-1
clone_size: NA
v_call: TRBV5-6
cdr3_nt: TGTGCCAGCAGACTCTTTGAGGGTGGCTACTACAATGAGCAGTTCTTC
cdr3_aa: CASRLFEGGYYNEQFF

d_call: NA
j_call: TRBJ1-1
clone_size: NA
v_call: TRBV14
cdr3_nt: TGTGCCAGCAGCCAAGGTACGGCGGGCAACACTGAAGCTTTCTTT
cdr3_aa: CASSQGTAGNTEAFF

d_call: NA
j_call: TRBJ1-6
clone_size: NA
v_call: TRBV6-6
cdr3_nt: TGTGCCAGCAGTTACGGGGAGGGGACTTCACCCCTCCACTTT
cdr3_aa: CASSYGEGTSPLHF

d_call: TRBD1
j_call: TRBJ1-2
clone_size: NA
v_call: TRBV5-1
cdr3_nt: TGCGCCAGCAGCGCCCAGGGGGACTATGGCTACACCTTC
cdr3_aa: CASSAQGDYGYTF

d_call: TRBD1
j_call: TRBJ1-1
clone_size: NA
v_call: TRBV6-5
cdr3_nt: TGTGCCAGCAGTTACTTAACAGGGGGCACTGAAGCTTTCTTT
cdr3_aa: CASSYLTGGTEAFF

d_call: NA
j_call: TRBJ1-1
clone_size: few
v_call: TRBV7-2
cdr3_nt: TGTGCCAGCAGGGGGGGCAGGGAAGCTTTCTTT
cdr3_aa: CASRGGREAFF

d_call: NA
j_call: TRBJ1-1
clone_size: NA
v_call: TRBV5-8
cdr3_nt: TGTGCCAGCAGCTTGAGGGGCTTGAACACTGAAGCTTTCTTT
cdr3_aa: CASSLRGLNTEAFF

d_call: NA
j_call: TRBJ1-2
clone_size: NA
v_call: TRBV11-2
cdr3_nt: TGTGCCAGCAGCCCGCTGGCAAGCTATGGCTACACCTTC
cdr3_aa: CASSPLASYGYTF

d_call: NA
j_call: TRBJ1-1
clone_size: few
v_call: TRBV18
cdr3_nt: TGTGCCAGCTCACCAGGCTTACAGGGTGGGACTGAAGCTTTCTTT
cdr3_aa: CASSPGLQGGTEAFF

d_call: TRBD2
j_call: TRBJ2-3
clone_size: once
v_call: TRBV11-1
cdr3_nt: TGTGCCAGCACCGGTAGCGGGGGGCCCGGAGATACGCAGTATTTT
cdr3_aa: CASTGSGGPGDTQYF

d_call: NA
j_call: TRBJ2-7
clone_size: NA
v_call: TRBV6-6
cdr3_nt: TGTGCCAGCAGTTACAGGGGCTCCTACGAGCAGTACTTC
cdr3_aa: CASSYRGSYEQYF

d_call: TRBD1
j_call: TRBJ2-7
clone_size: once
v_call: TRBV6-5
cdr3_nt: TGTGCCAGCGAAGACCGGGACAGGAGGCCCTACGAGCAGTACTTC
cdr3_aa: CASEDRDRRPYEQYF

d_call: NA
j_call: TRBJ2-1
clone_size: NA
v_call: TRBV30
cdr3_nt: TGTGCCTGGGGGAGACCCCTCTACAATGAGCAGTTCTTC
cdr3_aa: CAWGRPLYNEQFF

d_call: TRBD2
j_call: TRBJ2-3
clone_size: NA
v_call: TRBV24-1
cdr3_nt: TGTGCCACCGCAATTAGCGGGGGGGCGACAGATACGCAGTATTTT
cdr3_aa: CATAISGGATDTQYF

d_call: NA
j_call: TRBJ2-7
clone_size: NA
v_call: TRBV7-2
cdr3_nt: TGTGCCAGCAGCTTGGGTGGGTCCAAATACGAGCAGTACTTC
cdr3_aa: CASSLGGSKYEQYF

d_call: NA
j_call: TRBJ2-5
clone_size: NA
v_call: TRBV6-5
cdr3_nt: TGTGCCAGCAGTCTACATAGATCGTACCAAGAGACCCAGTACTTC
cdr3_aa: CASSLHRSYQETQYF

d_call: NA
j_call: TRBJ1-2
clone_size: NA
v_call: TRBV7-9
cdr3_nt: TGTGCCAGCAGCCGTTCTGCGGGCTATGGCTACACCTTC
cdr3_aa: CASSRSAGYGYTF

d_call: TRBD1
j_call: TRBJ1-2
clone_size: NA
v_call: TRBV7-3
cdr3_nt: TGTGCCAGCAGCCCCGGGACAGTCTCGTTCTATGGCTACACCTTC
cdr3_aa: CASSPGTVSFYGYTF

d_call: NA
j_call: TRBJ1-4
clone_size: NA
v_call: TRBV3-1/TRBV3-2
cdr3_nt: TGTGCCAGCAGCCAAGTCATGGGGCGCCGAAGAACTAATGAAAAACTGTTTTTT
cdr3_aa: CASSQVMGRRRTNEKLFF

d_call: NA
j_call: TRBJ1-1
clone_size: NA
v_call: TRBV9
cdr3_nt: TGTGCCAGCAGCAGGGCCCCGGGGGGGAACACTGAAGCTTTCTTT
cdr3_aa: CASSRAPGGNTEAFF

d_call: NA
j_call: TRBJ1-2
clone_size: once
v_call: TRBV12-3/TRBV12-4
cdr3_nt: TGTGCCAGCAGGGAGGGCGGACTCTATGGCTACACCTTC
cdr3_aa: CASREGGLYGYTF

d_call: TRBD1
j_call: TRBJ1-5
clone_size: NA
v_call: TRBV9
cdr3_nt: TGTGCCAGCAGCCCCCGGACAGGTGACAATCAGCCCCAGCATTTT
cdr3_aa: CASSPRTGDNQPQHF

d_call: NA
j_call: TRBJ1-6
clone_size: NA
v_call: TRBV18
cdr3_nt: TGTGCCAGCTCACCATCGGACGTTAGGAATTCACCCCTCCACTTT
cdr3_aa: CASSPSDVRNSPLHF

d_call: NA
j_call: TRBJ1-2
clone_size: NA
v_call: TRBV14
cdr3_nt: TGTGCCAGCAGCCAAACGCAGGCGAGCTATGGCTACACCTTC
cdr3_aa: CASSQTQASYGYTF

d_call: NA
j_call: TRBJ1-3
clone_size: NA
v_call: TRBV7-8
cdr3_nt: TGTGCCAGCAGCTTAGTGAGGGGGAACTCTGGAAACACCATATATTTT
cdr3_aa: CASSLVRGNSGNTIYF